This T cell receptor (beta chain) was recovered during a study of T-cell memory formation after mild COVID-19. Barcoded TCR alpha and TCR beta cDNA libraries with UMIs came from 5'RACE using constant-segment primers. TCRdb independently ran MiXCR on the 5' RACE reads; one entry per CDR3 protein. This table holds 250,000 to 350,000 distinct CDR3 sequences, around 16% found once. This clonotype appeared a few times. The CDR3 has 13 residues. The V end was cut by 6 bases, the J end by 3 bases, with 11 bases between. The chain combines TRBV12-3 or TRBV12-4 with TRBJ1-2; D unclear. The sequence was obtained from a man between 18 and 29 years old who had mild COVID-19 (a few samples of this study predate the infection). Cell type and time point are not known. The sequenced sample was PBMCs or a T cell subset sorted from them (not recorded which). CDR3 amino acids: CASSNNGYYGYTF. Written as DNA, the CDR3 is TGTGCCAGCAGCAACAACGGATACTATGGCTACACCTTC.